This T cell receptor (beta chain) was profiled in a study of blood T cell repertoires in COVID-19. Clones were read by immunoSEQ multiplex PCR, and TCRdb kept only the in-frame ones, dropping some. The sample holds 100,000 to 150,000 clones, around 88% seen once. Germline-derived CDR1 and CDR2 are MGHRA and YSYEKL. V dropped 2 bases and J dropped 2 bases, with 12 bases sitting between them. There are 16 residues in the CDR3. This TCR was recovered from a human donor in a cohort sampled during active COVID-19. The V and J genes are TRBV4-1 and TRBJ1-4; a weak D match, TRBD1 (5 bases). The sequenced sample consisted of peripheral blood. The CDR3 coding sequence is TGCGCCAGCAGCCAAAGGGTAGGGGCGACTAATGAAAAACTGTTTTTT. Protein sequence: CASSQRVGATNEKLFF.